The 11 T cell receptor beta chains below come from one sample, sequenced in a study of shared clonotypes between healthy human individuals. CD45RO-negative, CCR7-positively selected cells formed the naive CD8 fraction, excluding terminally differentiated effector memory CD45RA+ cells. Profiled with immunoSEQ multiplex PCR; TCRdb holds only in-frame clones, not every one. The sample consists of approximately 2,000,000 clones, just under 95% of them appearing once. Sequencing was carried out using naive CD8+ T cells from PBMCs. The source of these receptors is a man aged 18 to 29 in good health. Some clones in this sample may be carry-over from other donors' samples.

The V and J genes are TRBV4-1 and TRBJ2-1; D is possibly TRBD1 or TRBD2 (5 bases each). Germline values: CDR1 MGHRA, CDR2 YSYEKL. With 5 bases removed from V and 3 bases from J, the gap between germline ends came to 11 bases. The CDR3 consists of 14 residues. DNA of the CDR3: TGCGCCAGCAGCTCCTGGGACGGCTACAATGAGCAGTTCTTC. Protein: CASSSWDGYNEQFF.

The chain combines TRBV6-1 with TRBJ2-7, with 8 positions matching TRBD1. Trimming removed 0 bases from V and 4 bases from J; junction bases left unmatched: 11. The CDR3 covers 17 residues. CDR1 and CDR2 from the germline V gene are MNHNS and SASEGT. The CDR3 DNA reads TGTGCCAGCAGTGAAGCTTCCGGGCAGGGGGCTTTTTACGAGCAGTACTTC. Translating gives CASSEASGQGAFYEQYF.

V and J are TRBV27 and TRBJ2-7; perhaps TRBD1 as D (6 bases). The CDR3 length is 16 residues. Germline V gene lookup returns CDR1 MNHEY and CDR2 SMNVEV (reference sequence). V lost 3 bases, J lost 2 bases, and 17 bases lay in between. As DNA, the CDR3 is TGTGCCAGCAGTTTCTCGCAGGGGCCTGCCACCTACGAGCAGTACTTC. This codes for CASSFSQGPATYEQYF.

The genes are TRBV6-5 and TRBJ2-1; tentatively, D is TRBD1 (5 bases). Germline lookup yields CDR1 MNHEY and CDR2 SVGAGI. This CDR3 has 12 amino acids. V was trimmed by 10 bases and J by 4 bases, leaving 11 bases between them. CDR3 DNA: TGTGCCACCAGGGCTCTTTACAATGAGCAGTTCTTC. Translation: CATRALYNEQFF.

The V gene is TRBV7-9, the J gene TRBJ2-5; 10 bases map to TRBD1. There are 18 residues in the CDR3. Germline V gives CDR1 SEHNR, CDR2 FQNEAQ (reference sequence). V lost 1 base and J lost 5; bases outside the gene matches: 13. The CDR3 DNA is TGTGCCAGCAGCTTAGAGACTGTGTGGGGACAGGGGTCCGAGACCCAGTACTTC. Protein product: CASSLETVWGQGSETQYF.

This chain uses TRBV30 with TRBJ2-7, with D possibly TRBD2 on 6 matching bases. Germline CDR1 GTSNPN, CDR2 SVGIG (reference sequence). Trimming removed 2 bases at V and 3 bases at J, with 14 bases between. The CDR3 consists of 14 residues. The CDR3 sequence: CAWSPPGTFYEQYF. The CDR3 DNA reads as TGTGCCTGGAGTCCGCCCGGGACTTTCTACGAGCAGTACTTC.

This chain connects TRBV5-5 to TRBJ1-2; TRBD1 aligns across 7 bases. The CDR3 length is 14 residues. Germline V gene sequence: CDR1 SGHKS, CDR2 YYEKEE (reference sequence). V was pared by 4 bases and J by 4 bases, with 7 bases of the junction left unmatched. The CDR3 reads CASSRPGQIYGYTF. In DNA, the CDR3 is TGTGCCAGCAGCCGTCCGGGACAGATCTATGGCTACACCTTC.

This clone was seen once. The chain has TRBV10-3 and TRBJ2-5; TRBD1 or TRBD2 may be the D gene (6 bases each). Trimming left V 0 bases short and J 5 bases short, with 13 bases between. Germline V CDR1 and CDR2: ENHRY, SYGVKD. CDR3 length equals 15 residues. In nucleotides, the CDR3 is TGTGCCATCAGTGAGTCGAAGGGGGGAGAGGAGACCCAGTACTTC. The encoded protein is CAISESKGGEETQYF.

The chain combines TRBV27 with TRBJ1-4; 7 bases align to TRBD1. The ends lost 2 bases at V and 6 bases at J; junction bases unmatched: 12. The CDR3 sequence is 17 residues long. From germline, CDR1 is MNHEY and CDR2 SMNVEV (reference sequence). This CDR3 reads CASSLHPTGAAYEKLFF. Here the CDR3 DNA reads TGTGCCAGCAGTTTACACCCTACAGGGGCGGCGTATGAAAAACTGTTTTTT. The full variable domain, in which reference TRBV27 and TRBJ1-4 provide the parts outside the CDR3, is EAQVTQNPRYLITVTGKKLTVTCSQNMNHEYMSWYRQDPGLGLRQIYYSMNVEVTDKGDVPEGYKVSRKEKRNFPLILESPSPNQTSLYFCASSLHPTGAAYEKLFFGSGTQLSVL.

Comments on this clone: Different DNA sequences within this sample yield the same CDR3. DNA for the CDR3: TGTGCCAGCAGCTTGGAAGCGGGCACAGATACGCAGTATTTT. Its translation: CASSLEAGTDTQYF. This chain links TRBV11-2 with TRBJ2-3; a possible D gene is TRBD2 (5 bases). V shed 3 bases and J shed 1 base, with 8 bases lying between them. The germline V gene has CDR1 SGHAT and CDR2 FQNNGV. CDR3 size: 14 residues. The full variable domain, in which reference TRBV11-2 and TRBJ2-3 provide the parts outside the CDR3, is EAGVAQSPRYKIIEKRQSVAFWCNPISGHATLYWYQQILGQGPKLLIQFQNNGVVDDSQLPKDRFSAERLKGVDSTLKIQPAKLEDSAVYLCASSLEAGTDTQYFGPGTRLTVL.

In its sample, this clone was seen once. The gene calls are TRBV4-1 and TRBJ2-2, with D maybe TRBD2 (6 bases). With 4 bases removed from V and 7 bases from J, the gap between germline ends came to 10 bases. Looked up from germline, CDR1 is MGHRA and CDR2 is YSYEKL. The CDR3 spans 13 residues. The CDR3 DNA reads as TGCGCCAGCAGCCGGGGGGAAGGCGGGGAGCTGTTTTTT. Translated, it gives CASSRGEGGELFF.